The TCR beta chain described here comes from a study of blood T cell repertoires in COVID-19. Across the whole study: COVID-19 samples collected from the United States, Italy and Spain covered acute and convalescent phases. PBMCs, B-cell-depleted T cells, or T cells were the source of the cDNA or gDNA that made up the material.

This clone is a singleton in its sample. As handled by the study authors: Estimates of nucleated cell counts were drawn from the amplification of reference gene primers. Sequencing was performed with immunoSEQ multiplex PCR; in TCRdb, only in-frame clones are kept and a portion is missing. The D gene and trimming were derived from the DNA, and the V and J assignments and clone size from that table. The sample has 70,000 or so clones, roughly 80% seen once. This sequence originates from a woman older than 75 with acute or convalescent COVID-19. Sequencing input: peripheral blood.

The CDR3 sequence: CASSSRDFTDTQYF. CDR3 bases: TGTGCCAGCAGCTCCCGGGACTTCACAGATACGCAGTATTTT. The gene calls are TRBV5-6 and TRBJ2-3; the D gene is possibly TRBD2 (6 bases). The V end lost 3 bases, the J end lost 2 bases, and 10 bases lay between the germline ends. CDR1 and CDR2 from the germline V gene are SGHDT and YYEEEE. This CDR3 has 14 residues. The full variable domain, rest sourced from reference TRBV5-6 and TRBJ2-3, is DAGVTQSPTHLIKTRGQQVTLRCSPKSGHDTVSWYQQALGQGPQFIFQYYEEEERQRGNFPDRFSGHQFPNYSSELNVNALLLGDSALYLCASSSRDFTDTQYFGPGTRLTVL.